One sample yielded the 4 T cell receptor beta chains listed below, sequenced in a study of CD8 T cells in Susac syndrome. Reverse transcription of roughly 0.45 to 1 ug RNA used random hexamers. In TCRdb, the immunoSEQ multiplex PCR reads were re-called with MiXCR into one record per CDR3 protein. The sample holds more than 250,000 distinct CDR3 sequences, 90% to 95% seen once. Material for sequencing was CD4+ T cells from PBMCs. These receptors were obtained from a human donor with multiple sclerosis.

The chain employs TRBV7-2 and TRBJ1-1; 8 nucleotides agree with TRBD1. V dropped 6 bases and J dropped 8; count of bases not matched to a gene: 11. The CDR3 has 14 amino acids. Germline V gene lookup returns CDR1 SGHTA and CDR2 FQGNSA. The DNA for the CDR3 is TGTGCCAGCAGACAGCAGGGGGCTTCCTCGGAAGCTTTCTTT. This sequence encodes CASRQQGASSEAFF. Complete variable domain (other parts from reference TRBV7-2 and TRBJ1-1): GAGVSQSPSNKVTEKGKDVELRCDPISGHTALYWYRQSLGQGLEFLIYFQGNSAPDKSGLPSDRFSAERTGGSVSTLTIQRTQQEDSAVYLCASRQQGASSEAFFGQGTRLTVV.

This chain connects TRBV12-3 or TRBV12-4 to TRBJ2-7; 7 bases align to TRBD2. The trim removed 3 bases at V and 3 bases at J, leaving 5 bases unmatched. The CDR3 is 14 residues long. The CDR3 nucleotides are TGTGCCAGCAGTTTTTCCGGACTAGTCTACGAGCAGTACTTC. Translated: CASSFSGLVYEQYF.

The chain couples TRBV2 to TRBJ2-3; 7 nucleotides match TRBD2. Germline lookup yields CDR1 SNHLY and CDR2 FYNNEI. V shed 6 bases and J 0 bases; nucleotides not matched to a gene: 3. The CDR3 spans 14 residues. CDR3 in amino acids: CASRSGASTDTQYF. In nucleotides, the CDR3 is TGTGCCAGCAGGAGCGGGGCAAGCACAGATACGCAGTATTTT.

CDR3 sequence (DNA): TGTGCCAGCAGCTTACCCCTGTACGAGCAGTACTTC. The encoded protein is CASSLPLYEQYF. The chain couples TRBV7-2 to TRBJ2-7; unclear D gene. V was cut by 2 bases and J by 4 bases, with 6 bases left in between. This CDR3 spans 12 amino acids. Germline-derived CDR1 and CDR2 are SGHTA and FQGNSA.